This T cell receptor beta chain was documented in a study of cytomegalovirus exposure and HLA in healthy donors. This clone was observed a handful of times. V lost 2 bases, J lost 0 bases, and 11 bases lay in between. The germline gives CDR1 SGHNT, CDR2 YYREEE (reference sequence). The CDR3 consists of 15 residues. With 60 Vbeta and 13 Jbeta primers, the PCR was carried out. Some clones are missing from TCRdb's copy, which holds only in-frame ones; the method was immunoSEQ multiplex PCR. The sample includes roughly 150,000 clones, 73% seen only once; the top ten take 5.4%. It was healthy bone marrow donors who served as donors.

This receptor was taken from a woman between 18 and 30 years old in good health and CMV-seropositive. Sample: PBMCs. The J gene is TRBJ1-2, the V gene TRBV5-4; unclear D gene. CDR3 amino acids: CASSFRGGSNYGYTF. In nucleotides, the CDR3 is TGTGCCAGCAGCTTTAGAGGCGGCTCTAACTATGGCTACACCTTC.